Reported below is one T cell receptor beta chain. Its antigen is unknown. CDR3 length equals 16 residues. Germline CDR1 and CDR2: SGDLS and YYNGEE. Trimming took 4 bases from V and 2 from J; bases not matched to a gene: 8. The PCR contained 60 Vbeta and 13 Jbeta primers. Profiling relied on immunoSEQ multiplex PCR, and the TCRdb table lists in-frame clones only, not all of them. The table records 200,000 or so clones, around 80% of them present only once. The data were obtained in a study of cytomegalovirus exposure and HLA in healthy donors. Regarding the study as a whole: A few CMV-associated chains proved CMV antigen-specific in vitro. Previously analyzed data showed that most TCR beta V segments were productive at a frequency of about 87% or about 30%. Sequencing had likely introduced a cluster of highly shared sequence variants as an artifact.

The sample taken for sequencing was PBMCs. This TCR was recovered from a woman in her late teens or twenties in good health and CMV-seropositive. V is TRBV9 and J is TRBJ2-2, with TRBD2 matching 7 bases. CDR3 DNA: TGTGCCAGCAGCAGCGGGGCGGCGGGTAACACCGGGGAGCTGTTTTTT. The encoded protein is CASSSGAAGNTGELFF.